These 2 T cell receptor beta chains share one sample of origin, sequenced in a study of control samples from healthy donors and cancer patients. The protocol was immunoSEQ multiplex PCR, while the TCRdb copy is restricted to in-frame clones and leaves out a portion. The sample contains over 200,000 clones, approximately 80% of which appear only once. Input material: PBMCs. Receptors were obtained from a woman between 55 and 75 years old with lung cancer.

V gene TRBV30 combines with J gene TRBJ2-3; D remains ambiguous. Trimming removed 4 bases at V and 4 bases at J, with 12 bases between. CDR3 length equals 13 residues. The germline CDR1 and CDR2 sequences are GTSNPN and SVGIG (reference sequence). CDR3 DNA sequence: TGTGCCTGGATGGCCCGGCCCCCAGATACGCAGTATTTT. It yields the protein CAWMARPPDTQYF.

The rearrangement joins TRBV2 to TRBJ2-5; D remains ambiguous. The V gene's germline CDR1 is SNHLY and CDR2 FYNNEI. This CDR3 has 13 residues. Trimming cost V 4 bases and J 4 bases, with 10 bases left between them. Here the CDR3 DNA reads TGTGCCAGCAGTGGGGCAACCCCAGAGACCCAGTACTTC. Translated: CASSGATPETQYF.